This TCR beta chain is from a study of blood T cell repertoires in COVID-19. This CDR3 comprises 16 residues. V lost 2 bases to trimming and J lost 4 bases, with 17 bases between them. Germline CDR1 MRHNA, CDR2 SNTAGT. As handled by the study authors: Using reference gene primer amplification, nucleated cell counts were estimated. The table came from immunoSEQ multiplex PCR; TCRdb's copy has only in-frame clones and leaves some out. The D gene and trimming were derived from the DNA, and the V and J assignments and clone size from that table. Of fewer than 200,000 clones in the sample, roughly 85% were seen once.

The gene calls are TRBV6-4 and TRBJ1-1, with no clear D. What was sequenced was peripheral blood. The source is a man aged 35 to 55 with acute or convalescent COVID-19. The CDR3 spells CASSDLPIRPGTEAFF. CDR3 coding DNA: TGTGCCAGCAGTGACCTCCCTATCCGGCCGGGCACTGAAGCTTTCTTT.